What follows describes a single TCR beta chain. This entry is derived from a study of blood T cell repertoires in COVID-19. As for the study in general: Samples of COVID-19 (acute and convalescent) were obtained from the United States, Italy and Spain. T cells, B-cell-depleted T cells, or PBMCs supplied cDNA or gDNA.

As processed by the authors: It was from reference gene primer amplification that nucleated cell counts were estimated. Sequencing used immunoSEQ multiplex PCR; TCRdb keeps in-frame clones, though not all of them. V, J and clone size reflect that table, while D and trimming were determined from the DNA. This sample carries fewer than 40,000 clones, around three quarters of them seen once, and the ten largest clones take around 40%. Trimming pared 4 bases from V and 7 bases from J, leaving 8 bases between. Germline CDR1 DFQATT, CDR2 SNEGSKA (reference sequence). The CDR3 has 11 residues. The V call is TRBV20-1, the J call TRBJ2-4, with a weak D call TRBD2 (6 bases). The receptor was isolated from a man of 80 years or more with active or convalescent COVID-19. The sample comprised peripheral blood. The CDR3 coding sequence is TGCAGTGCTACAGGGAGGAACATTCAGTACTTC. Residues: CSATGRNIQYF.